Listed here are 23 T cell receptor beta chains from one sample, sequenced in a study of T-cell memory formation after mild COVID-19. TCRdb passed the 5' RACE reads through MiXCR, listing each CDR3 protein once. The top ten hold 2% to 2.5% of the sample, which has roughly 200,000 distinct CDR3 sequences, about a sixth seen once. Sequencing input: PBMCs or a T cell subset sorted from them (not recorded which). The source of these receptors is an adult woman who had mild COVID-19 (a few samples of this study predate the infection). Cell type and time point are not known.

The chain joins TRBV20-1 to TRBJ1-5; TRBD1 agrees at 7 bases. This CDR3 comprises 15 residues. V was pared by 4 bases and J by 3 bases, with 9 bases of the junction left unmatched. The germline V gene encodes CDR1 DFQATT and CDR2 SNEGSKA (reference sequence). The CDR3 loop is CSAITGAGDNQPQHF. CDR3 nucleotide sequence: TGCAGTGCTATTACAGGGGCTGGGGACAATCAGCCCCAGCATTTT.

This sequence joins TRBV7-9 and TRBJ1-2, with D maybe TRBD1 (6 bases). V lost 5 bases and J lost 2, with 12 bases in between. The length of the CDR3 is 14 residues. Germline V lookup: CDR1 SEHNR, CDR2 FQNEAQ (reference sequence). Written as DNA, the CDR3 is TGTGCCAGCAGCGTAGACAGGAGGAACTATGGCTACACCTTC. This gives the protein CASSVDRRNYGYTF.

This chain joins TRBV15 and TRBJ1-2; 10 bases align to TRBD1. Germline CDR1 LNHNV, CDR2 YYDKDF (reference sequence). V was clipped by 4 bases and J by 4 bases; unmatched bases: 6. The CDR3 contains 15 residues. The CDR3 sequence: CATSTGQGFAYGYTF. The CDR3 bases are TGTGCCACCAGCACGGGACAGGGGTTTGCCTATGGCTACACCTTC.

This clonotype came up a few times. The chain has TRBV20-1 and TRBJ2-1, with D perhaps matching TRBD2 (7 bases). The CDR3 loop spans 14 amino acids. Trimming stripped 4 bases from V and 1 base from J, with 11 bases between. Germline-derived CDR1 and CDR2 are DFQATT and SNEGSKA (reference sequence). This chain's CDR3 is CSAKGGPSYNEQFF. The CDR3 nucleotides read TGCAGTGCTAAGGGGGGGCCTTCCTACAATGAGCAGTTCTTC.

This chain links TRBV12-3 or TRBV12-4 with TRBJ1-5; D might be TRBD1 (5 bases). Trimming shortened V by 3 bases and J by 2 bases, and 20 bases separated the two germline ends. This CDR3 has 18 amino acids. The CDR3 bases are TGTGCCAGCAGTTTGGGACGAAGGGTGGGCGTTGGCAATCAGCCCCAGCATTTT. Protein product: CASSLGRRVGVGNQPQHF.

This chain uses TRBV3-1 with TRBJ1-1; D may be TRBD1 (5 bases). The CDR3 is made up of 15 amino acids. With 0 bases removed from V and 4 bases from J, the gap between germline ends came to 12 bases. Per germline, CDR1 LGHDT and CDR2 YNNKEL (reference sequence). CDR3 protein: CASSQESQGATEAFF. CDR3 coding DNA: TGTGCCAGCAGCCAAGAATCGCAGGGTGCCACTGAAGCTTTCTTT.

V gene TRBV25-1 combines with J gene TRBJ1-5; 8 nucleotides line up with TRBD1. CDR3 size: 14 residues. J lost 5 bases, V lost 4 bases, and 4 bases had no gene match. CDR1 and CDR2 (germline): MGHDK, SYGVNS. The CDR3 is CASSATGDYQPQHF. As DNA, the CDR3 is TGTGCCAGCAGTGCGACAGGGGATTATCAGCCCCAGCATTTT. The variable domain in full, with the rest retrieved from reference TRBV25-1 and TRBJ1-5, is EADIYQTPRYLVIGTGKKITLECSQTMGHDKMYWYQQDPGMELHLIHYSYGVNSTEKGDLSSESTVSRIRTEHFPLTLESARPSHTSQYLCASSATGDYQPQHFGDGTRLSIL.

The V gene is TRBV12-3 or TRBV12-4, the J gene TRBJ1-2; TRBD1 matches 9 bases. The J segment lost 9 bases and the V segment lost 6 bases, leaving 11 bases of the junction unmatched. The CDR3 extends over 14 amino acids. The CDR3 spells CASSRVDRGDRYTF. The CDR3 DNA is TGTGCCAGCAGCCGAGTCGACAGGGGGGATCGCTACACCTTC.

J is TRBJ2-5 and V is TRBV20-1; 12 positions agree with TRBD2. After removal of 0 bases from V and 5 bases from J, the junction contained 10 bases not matched to a gene. The germline V gene has CDR1 DFQATT and CDR2 SNEGSKA (reference sequence). This CDR3 is built from 17 residues. The CDR3 DNA reads TGCAGTGCTAGAGATCAGCTAGCGGGAGGGCCTCGGGAGACCCAGTACTTC. Its protein product is CSARDQLAGGPRETQYF.

This clonotype was observed a handful of times. The chain has TRBV19 and TRBJ1-1; TRBD1 is a possible D gene (6 bases). The CDR3 loop spans 14 amino acids. Trimming removed 7 bases at V and 0 bases at J, with 12 bases between. In germline, CDR1 is LNHDA, CDR2 SQIVND (reference sequence). The CDR3 region has the DNA TGTGCCAGTACCTCAGGGGTCATGAACACTGAAGCTTTCTTT. Translation: CASTSGVMNTEAFF.

There are a few counts of this clonotype. The chain employs TRBV7-8 and TRBJ1-5; D is undetermined. Germline V gene sequence: CDR1 SGHVS, CDR2 FQNEAQ. With 0 bases removed from V and 0 bases from J, the gap between germline ends came to 9 bases. The CDR3 spans 16 residues. Here the CDR3 reads CASSLAVYNSNQPQHF. The CDR3 region has the DNA TGTGCCAGCAGCTTAGCGGTATATAATAGCAATCAGCCCCAGCATTTT.

The chain recombines TRBV5-1 with TRBJ2-5; TRBD2 agrees at 12 bases. V lost 4 bases, J lost 2 bases, and 6 bases stayed unmatched. The germline CDR1 and CDR2 sequences are SGHRS and YFSETQ. The CDR3 runs to 16 residues. CDR3 sequence reads: CASSHFLAGGQETQYF. CDR3 DNA sequence: TGCGCCAGCAGCCATTTCCTAGCGGGAGGGCAAGAGACCCAGTACTTC. Complete variable domain (other parts from reference TRBV5-1 and TRBJ2-5): KAGVTQTPRYLIKTRGQQVTLSCSPISGHRSVSWYQQTPGQGLQFLFEYFSETQRNKGNFPGRFSGRQFSNSRSEMNVSTLELGDSALYLCASSHFLAGGQETQYFGPGTRLLVL.

J is TRBJ2-7 and V is TRBV19; TRBD2 might be the D (5 bases). Germline values: CDR1 LNHDA, CDR2 SQIVND (reference sequence). Trimming pared 5 bases from V and 0 bases from J, leaving 5 bases between. The length of the CDR3 is 12 residues. CDR3: CASSAGSYEQYF. In DNA, the CDR3 is TGTGCCAGTAGTGCGGGCTCCTACGAGCAGTACTTC.

This chain uses TRBV20-1 with TRBJ2-7; D ambiguous. V dropped 2 bases and J dropped 0 bases, with 8 bases sitting between them. The CDR3 has 13 amino acids. The germline V gene has CDR1 DFQATT and CDR2 SNEGSKA (reference sequence). Here the CDR3 DNA reads TGCAGTGCTAGAAGCTTAAGCTCCTACGAGCAGTACTTC. This translates into CSARSLSSYEQYF.

This chain links TRBV5-4 with TRBJ2-6; D is possibly TRBD2 (7 bases). V dropped 4 bases and J dropped 2 bases, with 10 bases sitting between them. The CDR3 covers 15 residues. Germline CDR1 reads SGHNT; CDR2 reads YYREEE (reference sequence). CDR3 coding DNA: TGTGCCAGCAGCCCCGGGGGGCCTGGGGCCAACGTCCTGACTTTC. It yields the protein CASSPGGPGANVLTF.

This clonotype has just a few counts. The chain links TRBV6-5 to TRBJ2-3, with 10 bases aligning to TRBD2. The CDR3 is made up of 16 amino acids. Germline values: CDR1 MNHEY, CDR2 SVGAGI. Germline trimming cut 7 bases from V and 2 bases from J; bases unmatched to any gene: 9. CDR3 coding DNA: TGTGCCAGCAAACACGTAGCGGGAGGACACACAGATACGCAGTATTTT. Translated, it gives CASKHVAGGHTDTQYF.

This clonotype was detected only a few times. The chain employs TRBV27 and TRBJ2-2; 10 nucleotides agree with TRBD2. J gave up 0 bases and V 8 bases, and 9 bases lay outside the gene matches. Looked up from germline, CDR1 is MNHEY and CDR2 is SMNVEV (reference sequence). This CDR3 comprises 17 residues. CDR3 coding DNA: TGTGCCAGCCGATGGGCTAGCGGGGGCCCGAACACCGGGGAGCTGTTTTTT. Protein product: CASRWASGGPNTGELFF.

This clonotype was counted between two and nine times. V and J are TRBV30 and TRBJ1-2; 9 nucleotides align to TRBD1. Germline CDR1 is GTSNPN and CDR2 is SVGIG (reference sequence). The CDR3 spans 13 residues. The V gene end was trimmed by 7 bases and the J gene end by 7 bases; junction bases not matched to a gene: 10. CDR3: CASTGQGGRGYTF. In nucleotides, the CDR3 is TGTGCCTCCACGGGACAGGGAGGCCGTGGCTACACCTTC. Full variable domain (outside the CDR3, taken from reference TRBV30 and TRBJ1-2): SQTIHQWPATLVQPVGSPLSLECTVEGTSNPNLYWYRQAAGRGLQLLFYSVGIGQISSEVPQNLSASRPQDRQFILSSKKLLLSDSGFYLCASTGQGGRGYTFGSGTRLTVV.

This clonotype was recorded at least ten times. The rearrangement links TRBV14 to TRBJ2-3; TRBD2 matches at 12 bases. Germline V gene lookup returns CDR1 SGHDN and CDR2 FVKESK. This CDR3 is built from 18 residues. V was clipped by 4 bases and J by 5 bases; unmatched bases: 13. In DNA form, the CDR3 reads TGTGCCAGCAGCCGAGGACTAGCGGGGATCAGGACACGAGATACGCAGTATTTT. Protein product: CASSRGLAGIRTRDTQYF.

This chain joins TRBV3-1 and TRBJ1-2; tentatively, D is TRBD1 (5 bases). V gave up 4 bases and J gave up 8 bases, with 20 bases separating them. This CDR3 has 15 amino acids. Per the germline V gene, CDR1 is LGHDT and CDR2 is YNNKEL (reference sequence). The CDR3 DNA is TGTGCCAGCAGCCCGGCCCAGGGATCGGTACGAGGCTACACCTTC. Residues: CASSPAQGSVRGYTF.

The chain joins TRBV18 to TRBJ1-1, with D perhaps TRBD1 (5 bases). The ends were cut back, 3 bases at V and 0 bases at J, with 8 bases in the middle. The CDR3 is 14 amino acids. The V gene's germline CDR1 is KGHSH and CDR2 LQKENI. In DNA, the CDR3 is TGTGCCAGCTCACCCAGGGATGTGAACACTGAAGCTTTCTTT. Residues: CASSPRDVNTEAFF.

V usage is TRBV29-1 and J usage is TRBJ2-7; D perhaps matches TRBD1 (5 bases). The CDR3 length is 11 residues. Trimming left V 6 bases short and J 5 bases short, with 11 bases between. The germline CDR1 and CDR2 sequences are SQVTM and ANQGSEA. The CDR3 loop is CSVVRVHEQYF. The CDR3 bases are TGCAGCGTAGTCAGGGTCCACGAGCAGTACTTC.

This clonotype was counted between two and nine times. The rearrangement joins TRBV29-1 to TRBJ2-1, with D perhaps TRBD2 (6 bases). The CDR3 is 15 amino acids. Germline V gene lookup returns CDR1 SQVTM and CDR2 ANQGSEA. Deletions cut 1 base from V and 0 bases from J, with 10 bases between. The DNA of the CDR3 is TGCAGCGTTGAAGTTTCCGGGAGCTCCTACAATGAGCAGTTCTTC. This encodes CSVEVSGSSYNEQFF.